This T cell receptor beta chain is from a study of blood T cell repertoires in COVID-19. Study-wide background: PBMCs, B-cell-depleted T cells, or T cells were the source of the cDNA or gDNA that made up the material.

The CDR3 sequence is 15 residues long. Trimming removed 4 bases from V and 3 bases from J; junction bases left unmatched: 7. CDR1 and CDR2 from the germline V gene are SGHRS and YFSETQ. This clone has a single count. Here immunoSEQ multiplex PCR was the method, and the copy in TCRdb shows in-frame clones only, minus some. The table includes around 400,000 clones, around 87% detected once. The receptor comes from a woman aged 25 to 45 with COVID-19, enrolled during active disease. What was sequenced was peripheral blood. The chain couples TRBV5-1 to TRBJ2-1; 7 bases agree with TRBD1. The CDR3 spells CASSPGQKVYNEQFF. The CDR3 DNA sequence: TGCGCCAGCAGCCCGGGACAGAAGGTCTACAATGAGCAGTTCTTC.